This T cell receptor beta chain was recorded in a study of blood T cell repertoires in COVID-19. Looking at the study overall: Samples representing acute and convalescent COVID-19 were sourced from the United States, Italy and Spain.

Sequencing used immunoSEQ multiplex PCR; TCRdb keeps in-frame clones, though not all of them. The sample yields over 25,000 clones, about 76% seen once. Sample: peripheral blood. The clonotype was recovered from an older man with active or convalescent COVID-19.

CDR3 sequence reads: CASRGSLSGANVLTF. CDR3 nucleotide sequence: TGTGCCAGTCGGGGGTCGCTCTCTGGGGCCAACGTCCTGACTTTC. The rearrangement uses TRBV7-2 and TRBJ2-6, with D perhaps TRBD2 (6 bases). Trimming took 9 bases from V and 0 from J, leaving 12 bases between them. This CDR3 has 15 residues. Germline CDR1 is SGHTA and CDR2 is FQGNSA. The full variable domain, in which reference TRBV7-2 and TRBJ2-6 provide the parts outside the CDR3, is GAGVSQSPSNKVTEKGKDVELRCDPISGHTALYWYRQSLGQGLEFLIYFQGNSAPDKSGLPSDRFSAERTGGSVSTLTIQRTQQEDSAVYLCASRGSLSGANVLTFGAGSRLTVL.